The sequence of this TCR beta chain was determined in a study of shared clonotypes between healthy human individuals. From germline, CDR1 is SGHNT and CDR2 YENEEA. CDR3 size: 12 residues. Trimming cost V 5 bases and J 13 bases, with 15 bases left between them. Profiled with immunoSEQ multiplex PCR; TCRdb holds only in-frame clones, not every one. The sample records 550,000 to 850,000 clones, 55% to 75% being singletons. This receptor was obtained from a woman in her twenties or thirties in good health. The chain links TRBV11-3 to TRBJ2-1, with a weak D call TRBD2 (6 bases). Sequencing was done on a sample of memory CD4+ T cells sorted from blood. This sample's subset: CD45RA-negative fraction. The CDR3 nucleotides read TGTGCCAGCAGCCGAGAGGCGGGGAGACAGTTCTTC. Amino acid sequence: CASSREAGRQFF.